What follows is one T cell receptor (beta chain) and its context. The data stem from a study of blood T cell repertoires in COVID-19. As for the study in general: Both acute and convalescent COVID-19 samples were obtained from the United States, Italy and Spain. Sample material is recorded as cDNA or gDNA derived from T cells, B-cell-depleted T cells, or PBMCs.

In the original workflow: Reference gene primer amplification yielded estimated nucleated cell counts. Profiled with immunoSEQ multiplex PCR; TCRdb holds only in-frame clones, not every one. V and J calls and clone size are those listed in that table; D and trimming were worked out from the DNA. Counted here are 250,000 to 350,000 clones, about 83% occurring once; the ten biggest clones make up about 1.2%. Trimming took 3 bases from V and 5 from J, leaving 14 bases between them. The CDR3 is 15 amino acids. Germline V CDR1 and CDR2: SNHLY, FYNNEI. The chain carries TRBV2 and TRBJ2-1, with D possibly matching TRBD2 (7 bases). Sequencing was performed on peripheral blood. The receptor comes from a woman between 50 and 59 years old with acute or convalescent COVID-19. CDR3 bases: TGTGCCAGCAGTGACTTGGGGGGGCAAAACAATGAGCAGTTCTTC. It specifies CASSDLGGQNNEQFF.